The rows below give T cell receptor beta chains drawn from one sample of a study of blood T cell repertoires in COVID-19. The method was immunoSEQ multiplex PCR; TCRdb's version includes in-frame clones alone and lacks a portion of them. The sample includes 140,000 to 150,000 clones, 87% of them seen just once. The specimen was PBMCs or T cells enriched from blood (not recorded which). Receptors originate from a man aged 55 to 70 who had recovered from COVID-19. Both conserved end residues are part of each CDR3. Size values are once, few and many counts, or a class for expanded clones, and some rows have none.

.,TRBV27,CASSWGGGSSYEQYF
.,TRBV6-5,CASSRDYPSDTQYF
.,TRBV11-2,CASSATSGGYQETQYF
.,TRBV5-1,CASSSHTITGELFF
.,TRBV2,CASSDPRQSTNEKLFF
.,TRBV2,CASSGGPWNTEAFF
.,TRBV5-1,CASSFQGRDTEAFF
once,TRBV15,CATSRERLAGGRNGELFF
.,TRBV6-5,CASSPQTGVNYGYTF
.,TRBV29-1,CSVRDRGTDTQYF
few,TRBV19,CASSEQAMGHYNSPLHF
.,TRBV15,CATSRDLAGGRFYEQYF
.,TRBV4-1,CASSLRTSGSPDTQYF
.,TRBV6-5,CASKMGVVPSNEQFF
.,TRBV30,CAWSGTGRQPQHF
.,TRBV30,CAWSRLAGVLNEQFF
once,TRBV24-1,CATSDPVSYEQYF
.,TRBV7-3,CASSLNTGELFF
.,TRBV10-3,CAIRTQGGTEAFF
few,TRBV5-4,CASSLGRFGTEAFF
.,TRBV27,CASSLLPPGRGWELFF
.,TRBV3-1/TRBV3-2,CASSQIRLAGLYEQYF
.,TRBV3-1/TRBV3-2,CASSPGGAYEQYF
.,TRBV7-6,CASSFGQGTTGELFF
.,TRBV7-6,CASSPIQGEVVNEQFF
.,TRBV18,CASSQRQIPDSPLHF
few,TRBV2,CASSEASRGGSNQPQHF
once,TRBV15,CATSRARDTIYF
.,TRBV10-2,CASSATGLGYEQYF
once,TRBV9,CASSVTSGQETQYF
.,TRBV7-9,CASSAPTGGGTEAFF
once,TRBV2,CASSGQGNTEAFF
.,TRBV3-1/TRBV3-2,CASSPHGTGPTGELFF
.,TRBV10-3,CAINGQGGSPLHF
.,TRBV30,CAWRQGWDQPQHF
.,TRBV7-8,CASSWEGRYTGELFF
.,TRBV5-1,CASSTTGNNGNSPLHF
.,TRBV10-1,CASSDLDMKQYF
.,TRBV4-1,CASSQGRTSGGQETQYF
.,TRBV28,CASSLWGTTTEAFF